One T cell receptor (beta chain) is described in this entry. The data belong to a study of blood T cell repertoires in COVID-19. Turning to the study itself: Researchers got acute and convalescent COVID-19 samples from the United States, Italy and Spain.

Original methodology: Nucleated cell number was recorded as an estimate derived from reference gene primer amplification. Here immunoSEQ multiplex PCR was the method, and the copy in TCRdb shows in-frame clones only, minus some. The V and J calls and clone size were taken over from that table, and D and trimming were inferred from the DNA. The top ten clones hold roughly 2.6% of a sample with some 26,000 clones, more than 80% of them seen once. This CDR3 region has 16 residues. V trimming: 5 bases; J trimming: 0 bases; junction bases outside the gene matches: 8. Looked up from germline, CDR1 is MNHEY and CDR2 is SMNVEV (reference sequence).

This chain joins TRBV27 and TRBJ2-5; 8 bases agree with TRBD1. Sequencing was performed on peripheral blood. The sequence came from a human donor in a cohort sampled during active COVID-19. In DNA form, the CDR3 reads TGTGCCAGCAGTACACAACAGGGGGTGTACCAAGAGACCCAGTACTTC. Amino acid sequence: CASSTQQGVYQETQYF.